Following are 3 T cell receptor beta chains from one sample sequenced in a study of blood T cell repertoires in COVID-19. This table comes from immunoSEQ multiplex PCR, and its TCRdb copy is limited to in-frame clones, with some not included. Counted here are roughly 260,000 clones, roughly four fifths occurring once; the ten biggest clones make up approximately 4.5%. The sequencing sample was made of peripheral blood. The receptors stem from a woman in her seventies with acute or convalescent COVID-19.

This rearrangement joins TRBV28 to TRBJ1-4, with TRBD1 matching over 7 bases. Germline V lookup: CDR1 MDHEN, CDR2 SYDVKM. With 8 bases clipped from V and 2 bases from J, the junction kept 2 bases outside the gene matches. The length of the CDR3 is 13 residues. The CDR3 region is CASRRGTNEKLFF. The CDR3 nucleotides read TGTGCCAGCCGCAGGGGGACTAATGAAAAACTGTTTTTT.

In its sample, this clone was seen a few times. The rearrangement uses TRBV28 and TRBJ1-5; TRBD1 agrees at 9 bases. There are 20 residues in the CDR3. V was clipped by 1 base and J by 0 bases; unmatched bases: 13. CDR1 MDHEN and CDR2 SYDVKM come from the germline V gene. CDR3 amino acids: CASSLLGQGDSILSNQPQHF. The CDR3, as DNA: TGTGCCAGCAGTTTATTGGGACAGGGTGACTCTATTCTTAGCAATCAGCCCCAGCATTTT.

The chain combines TRBV7-6 with TRBJ1-3, with 8 positions matching TRBD1. Germline lookup yields CDR1 SGHVS and CDR2 FNYEAQ. The junction had 8 bases not matched to a gene; V was cut back by 4 bases and J by 0 bases. This CDR3 has 17 amino acids. The CDR3 coding sequence is TGTGCCAGCAGCTCCATAACCGGACAGGGCTCTGGAAACACCATATATTTT. It codes for CASSSITGQGSGNTIYF.